One and the same sample provided the 19 T cell receptor beta chains below, sequenced in a study of blood T cell repertoires in COVID-19. Sequencing was performed with immunoSEQ multiplex PCR; in TCRdb, only in-frame clones are kept and a portion is missing. The data hold about 78,000 clones, with 90% observed a single time. The sequencing sample was made of peripheral blood. The receptors derive from a woman aged 50 to 60 in a cohort sampled during active COVID-19.

The chain links TRBV18 to TRBJ2-2; a possible D gene is TRBD1 (6 bases). CDR1 and CDR2 (germline): KGHSH, LQKENI. Trimming took off 1 base at V and 1 base at J, with 13 bases between the two ends. The CDR3 contains 17 residues. The CDR3 nucleotides read TGTGCCAGCTCACCACATCCCCCACAGGGGAACACCGGGGAGCTGTTTTTT. Amino acids: CASSPHPPQGNTGELFF.

In regard to this clone: At one end, the junction sequence differs from germline, possibly due to a read error. The J gene is TRBJ2-2, the V gene TRBV7-7; D perhaps matches TRBD1 (6 bases). CDR1 and CDR2 (germline): SSHAT, FNYEAQ (reference sequence). This CDR3 contains 16 residues. The CDR3 coding sequence is TGTGCTAGCAGTCTACAGGGTTCCTTGAACACCGGGGAGCTGTTTTTT. This sequence encodes CASSLQGSLNTGELFF.

This chain connects TRBV27 to TRBJ2-5; 9 bases align to TRBD2. CDR3 length: 15 residues. Trimming cost V 3 bases and J 4 bases; bases outside gene matches: 6. Germline CDR1 reads MNHEY; CDR2 reads SMNVEV (reference sequence). DNA of the CDR3: TGTGCCAGCAGTTTTAACCTAGCGGGAAGAGAGACCCAGTACTTC. The encoded protein is CASSFNLAGRETQYF.

V and J are TRBV5-1 and TRBJ2-2, with D possibly TRBD2 on 5 matching bases. Trimming cost V 2 bases and J 0 bases, with 14 bases left between them. From germline, CDR1 is SGHRS and CDR2 YFSETQ. The CDR3 has 17 residues. CDR3 sequence: CASSFPSRGSNTGELFF. CDR3 DNA sequence: TGCGCCAGCAGCTTCCCGAGTAGAGGGTCGAACACCGGGGAGCTGTTTTTT.

The J gene is TRBJ1-6, the V gene TRBV11-2; TRBD1 matches 7 bases. Losses at the gene ends were 4 bases for V and 6 bases for J; bases not matched to a gene: 6. Germline V gives CDR1 SGHAT, CDR2 FQNNGV. There are 15 residues in the CDR3. The CDR3 DNA follows: TGTGCCAGCAGCTCGGGGGACAGCTTTAATTCACCCCTCCACTTT. It yields the protein CASSSGDSFNSPLHF.

The chain uses TRBV2 and TRBJ2-1, with 9 bases that match TRBD2. Germline lookup yields CDR1 SNHLY and CDR2 FYNNEI. The V gene end was trimmed by 6 bases and the J gene end by 2 bases; junction bases not matched to a gene: 11. The CDR3 is 17 amino acids. In DNA, the CDR3 is TGTGCCAGCAGGGCCGGGACTAGCCTCTGGGCCTACAATGAGCAGTTCTTC. Amino acid sequence: CASRAGTSLWAYNEQFF.

This chain joins TRBV27 and TRBJ2-3; D call uncertain. V was cut by 2 bases and J by 5 bases, with 2 bases left in between. CDR1 MNHEY and CDR2 SMNVEV come from the germline V gene (reference sequence). The CDR3 runs 11 residues. As DNA, the CDR3 is TGTGCCAGCAGTTTACGAGATACGCAGTATTTT. Translation: CASSLRDTQYF.

This chain links TRBV29-1 with TRBJ2-4, with TRBD1 identical over 8 bases. The length of the CDR3 is 14 residues. With 6 bases clipped from V and 2 bases from J, the junction kept 6 bases outside the gene matches. Germline CDR1 SQVTM, CDR2 ANQGSEA. The CDR3 sequence: CSVRQGSSKNIQYF. The CDR3 DNA follows: TGCAGCGTCCGACAGGGGAGTTCCAAAAACATTCAGTACTTC.

The chain recombines TRBV6-5 with TRBJ2-4; tentatively, D is TRBD2 (5 bases). The V and J ends lost 9 bases and 5 bases respectively, with 20 bases between them. CDR3 size: 15 residues. The germline V gene has CDR1 MNHEY and CDR2 SVGAGI. In DNA, the CDR3 is TGTGCCAGTAGGGAGCCGTGGCCAAGGGAAAACATTCAGTACTTC. Amino acids: CASREPWPRENIQYF.

The chain recombines TRBV2 with TRBJ2-7; 7 bases are shared with TRBD1. V gave up 1 base and J gave up 5 bases; unmatched junction bases: 14. In germline, CDR1 is SNHLY, CDR2 FYNNEI. The CDR3 sequence is 17 residues long. The DNA for the CDR3 is TGTGCCAGCAGTGAAGATTCCCTTGGACAGGTCATCAACGAGCAGTACTTC. It encodes CASSEDSLGQVINEQYF.

The rearrangement uses TRBV19 and TRBJ2-5; 7 bases line up with TRBD2. V was pared by 5 bases and J by 5 bases, with 17 bases of the junction left unmatched. CDR3 length: 17 residues. Germline CDR1 reads LNHDA; CDR2 reads SQIVND (reference sequence). CDR3 protein: CASSRLRAGAGMETQYF. CDR3 DNA sequence: TGTGCCAGTAGTCGTCTACGGGCGGGAGCGGGTATGGAGACCCAGTACTTC.

The V call is TRBV5-6, the J call TRBJ1-2; TRBD1 aligns across 10 bases. This CDR3 spans 15 amino acids. V lost 4 bases and J lost 6; bases outside the gene matches: 9. Germline lookup yields CDR1 SGHDT and CDR2 YYEEEE. This CDR3 is CASSPVETGGNGYTF. DNA of the CDR3: TGTGCCAGCAGCCCCGTCGAGACAGGGGGCAATGGCTACACCTTC.

This chain links TRBV3-1 (or the pseudogene TRBV3-2) with TRBJ1-1, with a tentative D call TRBD1 (6 bases). The germline V gene has CDR1 LGHDT and CDR2 YNNKEL (reference sequence). V was cut by 8 bases and J by 7 bases, with 11 bases left in between. The CDR3 spans 11 residues. The CDR3 region is CASFRGHEAFF. In DNA, the CDR3 is TGTGCCAGCTTCAGGGGACATGAAGCTTTCTTT.

The table lists this clone with a count of one. The gene calls are TRBV28 and TRBJ2-7; the D gene is possibly TRBD2 (6 bases). Trimming removed 8 bases at V and 0 bases at J, with 14 bases between. This CDR3 has 14 amino acids. The germline V gene has CDR1 MDHEN and CDR2 SYDVKM. In nucleotides, the CDR3 is TGTGCCAGCCACCCAACGGGAGACTCCTACGAGCAGTACTTC. Amino acids: CASHPTGDSYEQYF. The full variable domain, with the rest looked up from reference TRBV28 and TRBJ2-7, is DVKVTQSSRYLVKRTGEKVFLECVQDMDHENMFWYRQDPGLGLRLIYFSYDVKMKEKGDIPEGYSVSREKKERFSLILESASTNQTSMYLCASHPTGDSYEQYFGPGTRLTVT.

The chain combines TRBV4-1 with TRBJ2-1, with 10 bases matching TRBD2. The germline V gene has CDR1 MGHRA and CDR2 YSYEKL. There are 19 residues in the CDR3. The V and J ends lost 0 bases and 0 bases, in that order; junction bases with no gene match: 8. The CDR3 region is CASSQEGSGRVSSYNEQFF. The CDR3 coding sequence is TGCGCCAGCAGCCAAGAGGGCAGCGGGAGGGTTAGCTCCTACAATGAGCAGTTCTTC.

The chain combines TRBV7-8 with TRBJ2-7, with 10 bases that match TRBD2. CDR3 size: 17 residues. CDR1 and CDR2 (germline): SGHVS, FQNEAQ. The junction had 15 bases not matched to a gene; V was cut back by 5 bases and J by 5 bases. The CDR3 coding sequence is TGTGCCAGCAGCCCCAGGGGGGCTAGCGGGAGCGTGAACGAGCAGTACTTC. This translates into CASSPRGASGSVNEQYF.

The rearrangement links TRBV5-5 to TRBJ2-7; D might be TRBD2 (6 bases). V was clipped by 2 bases and J by 6 bases, with 18 bases between them. The CDR3 runs to 15 residues. Germline V CDR1 and CDR2: SGHKS, YYEKEE (reference sequence). The CDR3: CASSLGQAFGGEQYF. The CDR3 DNA reads TGTGCCAGCAGCTTAGGTCAGGCCTTCGGGGGCGAGCAGTACTTC.

In DNA, the CDR3 is TGTGCCAGCAGGCCCCTCGCTCAAGCCCCTTCCTACGAGCAGTACTTC. Its protein product is CASRPLAQAPSYEQYF. The rearrangement links TRBV6-4 to TRBJ2-7; D not resolved. This CDR3 contains 16 residues. V was shortened by 6 bases and J by 1 base, with 19 bases between the two germline ends. Germline lookup yields CDR1 MRHNA and CDR2 SNTAGT.

The V and J genes are TRBV19 and TRBJ2-5; D might be TRBD2 (6 bases). V lost 3 bases and J lost 5, with 13 bases in between. CDR1 and CDR2 (germline): LNHDA, SQIVND (reference sequence). The CDR3 loop spans 14 amino acids. CDR3 DNA sequence: TGTGCCAGTAGTATGAATAGCGGTGGGGAGACCCAGTACTTC. This codes for CASSMNSGGETQYF.